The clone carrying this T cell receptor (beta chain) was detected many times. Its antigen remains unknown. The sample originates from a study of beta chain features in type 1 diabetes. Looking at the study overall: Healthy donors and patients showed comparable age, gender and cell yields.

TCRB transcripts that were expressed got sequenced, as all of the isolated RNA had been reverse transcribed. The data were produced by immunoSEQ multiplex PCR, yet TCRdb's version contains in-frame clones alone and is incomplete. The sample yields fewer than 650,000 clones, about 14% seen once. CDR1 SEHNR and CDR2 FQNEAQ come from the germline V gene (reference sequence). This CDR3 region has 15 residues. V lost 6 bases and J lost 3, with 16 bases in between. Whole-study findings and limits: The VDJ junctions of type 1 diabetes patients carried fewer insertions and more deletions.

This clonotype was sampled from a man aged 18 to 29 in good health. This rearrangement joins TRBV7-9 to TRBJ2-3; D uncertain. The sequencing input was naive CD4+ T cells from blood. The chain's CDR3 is CASSVRQAITDTQYF. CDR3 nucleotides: TGTGCCAGCAGTGTCCGGCAGGCTATTACAGATACGCAGTATTTT.